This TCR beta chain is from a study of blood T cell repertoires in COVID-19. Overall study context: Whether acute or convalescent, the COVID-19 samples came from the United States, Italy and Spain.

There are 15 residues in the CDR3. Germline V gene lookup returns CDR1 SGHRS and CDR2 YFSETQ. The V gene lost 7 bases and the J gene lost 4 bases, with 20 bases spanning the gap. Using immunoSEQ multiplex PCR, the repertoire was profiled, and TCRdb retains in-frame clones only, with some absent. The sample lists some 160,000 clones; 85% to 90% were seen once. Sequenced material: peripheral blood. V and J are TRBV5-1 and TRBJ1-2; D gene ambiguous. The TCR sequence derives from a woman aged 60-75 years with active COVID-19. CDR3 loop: CASGDSSGVTYGYTF. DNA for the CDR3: TGCGCCAGCGGCGATAGCTCCGGGGTAACCTATGGCTACACCTTC.